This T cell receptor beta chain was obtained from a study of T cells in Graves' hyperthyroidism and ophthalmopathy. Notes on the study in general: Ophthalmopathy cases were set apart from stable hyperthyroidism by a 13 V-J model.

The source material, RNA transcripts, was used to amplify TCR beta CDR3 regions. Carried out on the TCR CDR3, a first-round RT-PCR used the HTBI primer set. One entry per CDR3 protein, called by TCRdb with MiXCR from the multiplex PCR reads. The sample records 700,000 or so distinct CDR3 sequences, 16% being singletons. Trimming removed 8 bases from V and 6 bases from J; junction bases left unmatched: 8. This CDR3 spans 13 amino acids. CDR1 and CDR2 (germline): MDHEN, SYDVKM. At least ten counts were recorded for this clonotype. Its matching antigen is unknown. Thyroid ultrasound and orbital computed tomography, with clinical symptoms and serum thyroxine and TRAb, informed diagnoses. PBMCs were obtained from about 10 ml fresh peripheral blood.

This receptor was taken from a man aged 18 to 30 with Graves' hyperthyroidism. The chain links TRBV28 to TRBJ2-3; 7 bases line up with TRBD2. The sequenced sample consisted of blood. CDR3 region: CASASDGGDTQYF. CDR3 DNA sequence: TGTGCCAGCGCCTCGGACGGGGGGGATACGCAGTATTTT.